This T cell receptor (beta chain) was profiled in a study of T cell changes during pregnancy in multiple sclerosis. The junction had 12 bases not matched to a gene; V was cut back by 4 bases and J by 7 bases. CDR1 and CDR2 (germline): SGHDT, YYEEEE. This CDR3 region has 16 residues. Assay used: immunoSEQ multiplex PCR; TCRdb lists only in-frame clones, some missing. The sample shows more than 55,000 clones, just over 90% of them seen only once. The clonotype originates from a female donor in good health, enrolled as a control in a pregnancy study. The genes are TRBV5-6 and TRBJ2-1; 9 bases match TRBD1. The source was peripheral blood, collected in the first trimester of pregnancy. CDR3: CASSRWGTGLSNEQFF. DNA for the CDR3: TGTGCCAGCAGCCGGTGGGGGACAGGGTTATCTAATGAGCAGTTCTTC.